One sample yielded the 18 T cell receptor beta chains listed below, sequenced in a study of T cells in women clearing cervical HPV infection. The table came from immunoSEQ multiplex PCR; TCRdb's copy has only in-frame clones and leaves some out. The specimen's table records 20,000 to 30,000 clones. Source material: blood buffy coat. The source is a woman between 18 and 70 years old with a cervical HPV16 infection that either progressed to CIN3+ or cleared (not recorded which).

Details on this clone: The read ends 3 residues before the CDR3 terminus; that terminus is restored from the germline J gene. The J gene is TRBJ2-2, the V gene TRBV20-1, with D unresolved. The V end was cut by 3 bases, the J end by 7 bases, with 9 bases between. The CDR3 has 12 amino acids. The germline gives CDR1 DFQATT, CDR2 SNEGSKA (reference sequence). The chain's CDR3 is CSASSGLGELFF. The sequenced CDR3 bases are TGCAGTGCTAGTTCTGGGCTCGGGGAG.

About this clone itself: The read ends 3 residues shy of where the CDR3 ends; the end is completed using the germline J gene. V usage is TRBV7-9 and J usage is TRBJ2-2; 10 bases align to TRBD2. The germline V gene encodes CDR1 SEHNR and CDR2 FQNEAQ (reference sequence). V gave up 6 bases and J gave up 3 bases; unmatched junction bases: 4. The CDR3 covers 15 residues. Here the CDR3 reads CASRTSGFYTGELFF. The covered CDR3 bases are TGTGCCAGCAGGACTAGCGGGTTTTACACCGGGGAG.

With regard to this clone: The read ends 3 residues before the CDR3 terminus; that terminus is restored from the germline J gene. The J gene is TRBJ2-7, the V gene TRBV7-2; 9 positions match TRBD1. The CDR3 sequence is 14 residues long. V was pared by 5 bases and J by 2 bases, with 4 bases of the junction left unmatched. Germline-derived CDR1 and CDR2 are SGHTA and FQGNSA. CDR3 bases read: TGTGCCAGCAGCGGCGGGACAGGGCCCTACGAG. Its protein product is CASSGGTGPYE. The complete CDR3 sequence is CASSGGTGPYEQYF.

CDR3 amino acids: CASSPSTGASPYEQYF. The DNA read from the CDR3 is TGTGCCAGCTCACCGTCGACAGGCGCTAGTCCCTACGAG. The V call is TRBV18, the J call TRBJ2-7, with a tentative D call TRBD1 (6 bases). The CDR3 end is not reached by the read, which stops 3 residues before it; the germline J gene fills it in. With 3 bases removed from V and 2 bases from J, the gap between germline ends came to 17 bases. The CDR3 consists of 16 residues. Germline CDR1 reads KGHSH; CDR2 reads LQKENI.

Notes on this clone: The read falls 3 residues short of the CDR3 end, and the missing part is taken from the germline J gene. This sequence joins TRBV7-3 and TRBJ2-2, with D tentatively TRBD1 (6 bases). Trimming left V 0 bases short and J 2 bases short, with 13 bases between. Per the germline V gene, CDR1 is SGHTA and CDR2 is FQGTGA. This CDR3 region has 17 residues. The CDR3 DNA, read in part, is TGTGCCAGCAGCTTAACGAGGCAGGGGAGTAACACCGGGGAG. Translation gives CASSLTRQGSNTGE. The whole CDR3 protein is CASSLTRQGSNTGELFF.

About this clone: The read finishes 3 residues shy of the CDR3 end, and the germline J gene is used to complete it. This chain uses TRBV7-9 with TRBJ1-5; D possibly corresponds to TRBD1 (5 bases). The CDR3 has 14 residues. The V gene's germline CDR1 is SEHNR and CDR2 FQNEAQ (reference sequence). Trimming removed 6 bases from V and 7 bases from J, with 16 bases in between. Partial CDR3 DNA: TGTGCCAGCAGTCCCCGAGGGGAAAGACAGCCC. Translation: CASSPRGERQP. The full CDR3 sequence reads CASSPRGERQPQHF.

Remarks on this clone: From the germline J gene comes the end of the CDR3, since the read stops 3 residues before it. The chain uses TRBV7-9 and TRBJ2-5; TRBD1 might be the D (6 bases). The CDR3 length is 12 residues. V lost 5 bases, J lost 4 bases, and 8 bases lay in between. Germline V lookup: CDR1 SEHNR, CDR2 FQNEAQ (reference sequence). The CDR3 bases that were read are TGTGCCAGCAGCGTGGGGGCAGAGACC. It translates to CASSVGAET. The full-length CDR3 reads as CASSVGAETQYF.

Concerning this clone itself: Sequencing ends 3 residues short of the CDR3 end; the germline J gene provides the rest. The chain couples TRBV15 to TRBJ2-1; 9 bases are a match to TRBD2. This CDR3 comprises 16 residues. The trim removed 2 bases at V and 5 bases at J, leaving 7 bases unmatched. Germline V CDR1 and CDR2: LNHNV, YYDKDF (reference sequence). CDR3 in amino acids: CATSRTRLAENNEQFF. The CDR3 bases that were read are TGTGCCACCAGCAGAACTAGACTAGCGGAGAACAATGAG.

The CDR3 sequence is CSARKAGGLQSYNEQFF. The CDR3 DNA, read in part, is TGCAGTGCTAGAAAAGCGGGAGGGCTCCAATCTTACAATGAG. The genes are TRBV20-1 and TRBJ2-1; 10 nucleotides match TRBD2. The read terminates 3 residues ahead of where the CDR3 ends, so the germline J gene completes it. Per germline, CDR1 DFQATT and CDR2 SNEGSKA (reference sequence). V lost 2 bases, J lost 4 bases, and 11 bases stayed unmatched. This CDR3 has 17 residues.

Concerning this clone itself: The observed sequence ends 3 residues before the CDR3 terminus, with the missing tail filled in from the germline J gene. V is TRBV4-1 and J is TRBJ2-7; 9 positions match TRBD2. V was clipped by 4 bases and J by 1 base; unmatched bases: 11. The CDR3 runs to 17 residues. The germline V gene encodes CDR1 MGHRA and CDR2 YSYEKL. The CDR3 loop reads CASSPLGAGGPSYEQYF. The sequenced CDR3 bases are TGCGCCAGCAGCCCCCTGGGAGCGGGGGGTCCTTCCTACGAG.

CDR3 DNA, as far as it was read: TGTGCCAGCTCACCACAGGTGAACAGGAACACTGAA. The encoded protein is CASSPQVNRNTE. The full CDR3 sequence reads CASSPQVNRNTEAFF. This chain links TRBV18 with TRBJ1-1; D remains ambiguous. The missing CDR3 end, 3 residues past where the read stops, is filled in from the germline J gene. V lost 1 base, J lost 1 base, and 10 bases lay in between. The CDR3 is 15 amino acids. The germline V gene encodes CDR1 KGHSH and CDR2 LQKENI.

The CDR3 DNA, read in part, is TGTGCCAGCAGTGAAAGGACAGGGGACGGAAACACC. This sequence encodes CASSERTGDGNT. The complete CDR3 reads CASSERTGDGNTIYF. V is TRBV2 and J is TRBJ1-3, with TRBD1 matching over 9 bases. Read data end 3 residues before the CDR3 end; the end is taken from the germline J gene. From germline, CDR1 is SNHLY and CDR2 FYNNEI. V lost 2 bases and J lost 4; bases outside the gene matches: 3. The CDR3 runs 15 residues. The full variable domain, completed using reference TRBV2 and TRBJ1-3, is EPEVTQTPSHQVTQMGQEVILRCVPISNHLYFYWYRQILGQKVEFLVSFYNNEISEKSEIFDDQFSVERPDGSNFTLKIRSTKLEDSAMYFCASSERTGDGNTIYFGEGSWLTVV.

In the case of this clone: The read finishes 3 residues shy of the CDR3 end, and the germline J gene is used to complete it. The V call is TRBV5-1, the J call TRBJ2-1, with TRBD2 matching over 10 bases. This CDR3 comprises 15 residues. Germline CDR1 and CDR2: SGHRS and YFSETQ. The junction had 3 bases not matched to a gene; V was cut back by 5 bases and J by 1 base. CDR3 in amino acids: CASSSAGGSYNEQFF. The covered CDR3 bases are TGCGCCAGCAGTTCAGCGGGAGGGTCCTACAATGAG.

For this clone: The CDR3 extends 3 residues past the end of the read, so its final part is completed from the germline J gene. The V and J genes are TRBV20-1 and TRBJ2-6; D remains unclear. CDR1 is DFQATT, CDR2 SNEGSKA, per germline (reference sequence). The CDR3 is 15 amino acids. Trimming took off 3 bases at V and 2 bases at J, with 11 bases between the two ends. The CDR3 region is CSASNVRTGANVLTF. The CDR3 bases that were read are TGCAGTGCTAGTAATGTGCGGACTGGGGCCAACGTC.

Points on this clone: Compared with germline, one end of the junction differs, possibly owing to a read error. The read terminates 3 residues ahead of where the CDR3 ends, so the germline J gene completes it. Other nucleotide sequences from this sample produce the same CDR3. The chain is built from TRBV5-6 and TRBJ1-3; D remains unclear. The CDR3 totals 14 residues. Germline-derived CDR1 and CDR2 are SGHDT and YYEEEE. CDR3: CASSLLPGGNTIYF. The CDR3 bases that were read are TGTGCCAGCAGCTTGTTACCAGGAGGAAACACA.

Notes on this clone: The read stops 3 residues short of the end of the CDR3; the missing end is completed from the germline J gene. The chain recombines TRBV13 with TRBJ1-5, with 7 bases that match TRBD1. The CDR3 runs 15 residues. Germline CDR1 is PRHDT and CDR2 is FYEKMQ (reference sequence). V dropped 5 bases and J dropped 1; count of bases not matched to a gene: 5. The covered CDR3 bases are TGTGCCAGCAGCCAGGGGGTGGGCAGCAATCAGCCC. It specifies CASSQGVGSNQP. The full CDR3 reads CASSQGVGSNQPQHF.

Of note for this clone: The CDR3 goes on 3 residues after the read ends, and that part is filled in from the germline J gene. This rearrangement joins TRBV5-1 to TRBJ2-7, with TRBD1 as a possible D gene (5 bases). This CDR3 is built from 14 residues. Trimming took off 4 bases at V and 4 bases at J, with 15 bases between the two ends. From germline, CDR1 is SGHRS and CDR2 YFSETQ. CDR3 bases read: TGCGCCAGCAGCCCCCCGACAGACTTTTACGAG. Translated: CASSPPTDFYE. The CDR3 as a whole reads CASSPPTDFYEQYF.

To note about this clone: The read ends 3 residues early relative to the CDR3; the germline J gene fills the gap. The chain carries TRBV20-1 and TRBJ1-1; a possible D gene is TRBD1 (6 bases). The germline gives CDR1 DFQATT, CDR2 SNEGSKA (reference sequence). The CDR3 contains 15 residues. Trimming cost V 0 bases and J 5 bases, with 16 bases left between them. Partial CDR3 DNA: TGCAGTGCTAGAGATCTGGGCAGGGGTGGTACTGAA. It is translated as CSARDLGRGGTE. The CDR3, in full, reads CSARDLGRGGTEAFF.